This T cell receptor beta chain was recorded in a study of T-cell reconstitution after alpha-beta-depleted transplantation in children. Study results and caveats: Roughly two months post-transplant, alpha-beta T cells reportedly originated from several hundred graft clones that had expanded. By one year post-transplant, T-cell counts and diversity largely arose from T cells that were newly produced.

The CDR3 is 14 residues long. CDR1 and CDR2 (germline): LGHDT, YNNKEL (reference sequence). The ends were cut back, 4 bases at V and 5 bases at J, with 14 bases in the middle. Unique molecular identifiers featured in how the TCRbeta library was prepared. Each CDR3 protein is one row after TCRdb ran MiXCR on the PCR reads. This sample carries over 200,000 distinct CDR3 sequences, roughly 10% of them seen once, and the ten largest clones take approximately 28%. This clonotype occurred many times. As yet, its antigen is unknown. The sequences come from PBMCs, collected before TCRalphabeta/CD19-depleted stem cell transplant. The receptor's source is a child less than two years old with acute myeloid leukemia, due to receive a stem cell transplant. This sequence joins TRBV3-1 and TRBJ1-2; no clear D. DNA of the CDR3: TGTGCCAGCAGCCTGAGACGGACTGGGTATGGCTACACCTTC. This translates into CASSLRRTGYGYTF.